The clone carrying this T cell receptor beta chain was counted between two and nine times. Its antigen is unidentified. The data stem from a study of T cell responses to AZD1222 COVID-19 vaccine. The wider study: Pooled samples include second doses given at about 4 or 12 weeks. Broader study findings: Among the donors, most were white British and more were female, and clonal diversity was possibly underestimated. Unmutated variant regions are reportedly the target of nearly half of TCRs that are spike-specific. Spike-specific TCRs gained breadth and depth after people received two AZD1222 doses.

V was clipped by 2 bases and J by 4 bases; unmatched bases: 2. This CDR3 has 15 amino acids. Germline CDR1 is MGHRA and CDR2 is YSYEKL. TCRdb's table, derived via immunoSEQ multiplex PCR, lists solely in-frame clones and lacks some. The sample holds some 97,000 clones, around 90% seen once. J is TRBJ2-1 and V is TRBV4-1, with TRBD2 matching 10 bases. Sequences were derived from peripheral blood, sampled on day 0 of AZD1222 vaccination. This clonotype was sampled from an adult in good health. The CDR3 coding sequence is TGCGCCAGCAGCCAACTAGCGGGGGAGTACAATGAGCAGTTCTTC. It codes for CASSQLAGEYNEQFF.